Included here is one T cell receptor beta chain sequence, with context. This sample is part of a study of blood T cell repertoires in COVID-19. Study-wide context: Nucleic acid was either cDNA or gDNA, and it came from T cells, B-cell-depleted T cells, or PBMCs.

In the original analysis: Estimates of nucleated cell counts were drawn from the amplification of reference gene primers. Measured with immunoSEQ multiplex PCR; TCRdb has only the in-frame clones, and not every one. From that table come the V and J calls and clone size; the DNA was used to work out D and trimming. Of approximately 240,000 clones in the sample, approximately 80% were seen once. The germline V and J ends were trimmed by 2 bases and 0 bases, with 10 bases remaining between them. Germline CDR1 LNHDA, CDR2 SQIVND (reference sequence). The CDR3 extends over 15 amino acids. The chain combines TRBV19 with TRBJ1-1; D not resolved. The sequence derives from a woman between 40 and 55 years old with active or convalescent COVID-19. Source material: peripheral blood. The CDR3: CASSININMNTEAFF. The CDR3 bases are TGTGCCAGTAGTATAAATATAAACATGAACACTGAAGCTTTCTTT.